Listed here are 2 T cell receptor beta chains from one sample, sequenced in a study of blood T cell repertoires in COVID-19. Some clones are missing from TCRdb's copy, which holds only in-frame ones; the method was immunoSEQ multiplex PCR. Here the sample spans under 300,000 clones, about 88% being singletons. The sequenced sample consisted of peripheral blood. These receptor sequences come from a man younger than 35 with active or convalescent COVID-19.

This clone was recorded a few times. The rearrangement uses TRBV29-1 and TRBJ1-1; D gene unclear. This CDR3 comprises 10 residues. CDR1 and CDR2 from the germline V gene are SQVTM and ANQGSEA. The ends were cut back, 6 bases at V and 6 bases at J, with 8 bases in the middle. CDR3 nucleotide sequence: TGCAGCGTGCAGGAGGCTGAAGCTTTCTTT. It encodes CSVQEAEAFF.

The rearrangement uses TRBV23-1 and TRBJ2-2, with D possibly TRBD2 on 5 matching bases. TRBV23-1 is an ORF for which the function is uncertain. The V and J ends lost 5 bases and 4 bases respectively, with 20 bases between them. This CDR3 is built from 17 residues. The CDR3 DNA reads TGCGCCAGCAGTTGGGAAGGGCGGGTCCGGGGCACCGGGGAGCTGTTTTTT. This encodes CASSWEGRVRGTGELFF.